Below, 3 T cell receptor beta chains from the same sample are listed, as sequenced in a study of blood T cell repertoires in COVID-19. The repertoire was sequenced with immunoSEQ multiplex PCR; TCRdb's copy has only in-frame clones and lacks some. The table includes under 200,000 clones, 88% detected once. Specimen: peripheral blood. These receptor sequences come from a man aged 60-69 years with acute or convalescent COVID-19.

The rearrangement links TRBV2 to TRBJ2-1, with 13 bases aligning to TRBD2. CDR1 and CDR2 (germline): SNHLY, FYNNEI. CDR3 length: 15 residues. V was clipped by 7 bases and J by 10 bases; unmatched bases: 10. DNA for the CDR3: TGTGCCAGCACCAAACTAGCGGGAGGGCAAGGAGAGCAGTTCTTC. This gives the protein CASTKLAGGQGEQFF.

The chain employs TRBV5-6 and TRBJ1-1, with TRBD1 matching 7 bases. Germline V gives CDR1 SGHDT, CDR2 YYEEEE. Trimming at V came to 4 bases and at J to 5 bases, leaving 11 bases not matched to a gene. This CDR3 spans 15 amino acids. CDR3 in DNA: TGTGCCAGCAGCCAACAATCCAGGGGGTTTACTGAAGCTTTCTTT. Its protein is CASSQQSRGFTEAFF.

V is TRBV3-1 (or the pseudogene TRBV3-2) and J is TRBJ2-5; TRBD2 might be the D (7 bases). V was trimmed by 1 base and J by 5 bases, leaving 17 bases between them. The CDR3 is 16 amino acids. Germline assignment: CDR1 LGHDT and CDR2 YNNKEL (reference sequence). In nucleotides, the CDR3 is TGTGCCAGCAGCCAAGTTATTGGGGGGGCTGAGGAGACCCAGTACTTC. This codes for CASSQVIGGAEETQYF.